These 26 T cell receptor beta chains came from one sample sequenced in a study of cytomegalovirus exposure and HLA in healthy donors. The table came from immunoSEQ multiplex PCR; TCRdb's copy has only in-frame clones and leaves some out. The sample has 250,000 to 400,000 clones, approximately 91% seen once. Source material: PBMCs. The receptor source for this set is a man aged 25 to 45 in good health and CMV-seronegative.

The V and J genes are TRBV5-1 and TRBJ2-1; D not certain. Between the trimmed V and J ends, which lost 0 bases and 8 bases, there was a span of 12 bases. The CDR3 runs to 14 residues. Germline V gene lookup returns CDR1 SGHRS and CDR2 YFSETQ. The CDR3 loop is CASSLALARDEQFF. The DNA for the CDR3 is TGCGCCAGCAGCTTGGCCTTAGCTCGGGATGAGCAGTTCTTC.

The J gene is TRBJ1-2, the V gene TRBV6-1; TRBD1 agrees at 7 bases. The germline V gene has CDR1 MNHNS and CDR2 SASEGT. The V gene end was trimmed by 4 bases and the J gene end by 0 bases; junction bases not matched to a gene: 5. The CDR3 sequence is 15 residues long. CDR3 sequence (DNA): TGTGCCAGCAGTGTGGGACAGACTACTAACTATGGCTACACCTTC. It yields the protein CASSVGQTTNYGYTF.

V usage is TRBV11-1 and J usage is TRBJ2-7; the match to TRBD1 covers 10 bases. The CDR3 runs to 14 residues. In germline, CDR1 is SGHAT, CDR2 FQDESV (reference sequence). With 1 base clipped from V and 3 bases from J, the junction kept 0 bases outside the gene matches. The DNA of the CDR3 is TGTGCCAGCAGCTTAGGGACAGGGGGCTACGAGCAGTACTTC. Translation gives CASSLGTGGYEQYF.

This clone has only a few counts. The V call is TRBV10-3, the J call TRBJ1-2; 7 bases align to TRBD1. The germline V gene encodes CDR1 ENHRY and CDR2 SYGVKD. The ends lost 8 bases at V and 4 bases at J; junction bases unmatched: 7. This CDR3 contains 13 residues. CDR3 in amino acids: CAIEQQGIYGYTF. The CDR3 DNA reads TGTGCCATCGAGCAACAGGGGATCTATGGCTACACCTTC.

The rearrangement joins TRBV19 to TRBJ1-5; 7 positions agree with TRBD1. Trimming at V came to 2 bases and at J to 3 bases, leaving 1 base not matched to a gene. The CDR3 extends over 14 amino acids. CDR1 LNHDA and CDR2 SQIVND come from the germline V gene (reference sequence). The CDR3 DNA sequence: TGTGCCAGTAGTATACAGGGGGACAATCAGCCCCAGCATTTT. Amino acids: CASSIQGDNQPQHF.

The gene calls are TRBV7-6 and TRBJ2-3; D call uncertain. CDR3 length: 15 amino acids. V was clipped by 5 bases and J by 1 base, with 13 bases between them. Germline loops: CDR1 SGHVS, CDR2 FNYEAQ. DNA for the CDR3: TGTGCCAGCAGCAGTCAACCCCGAGGCACAGATACGCAGTATTTT. Translating gives CASSSQPRGTDTQYF.

This clone was counted between two and nine times. V usage is TRBV11-2 and J usage is TRBJ2-7, with D maybe TRBD1 (5 bases). Germline assignment: CDR1 SGHAT and CDR2 FQNNGV. The germline V and J ends were trimmed by 4 bases and 3 bases, with 7 bases remaining between them. The CDR3 covers 12 residues. Here the CDR3 reads CASSSQVYEQYF. The CDR3 DNA follows: TGTGCCAGCAGCTCACAGGTCTACGAGCAGTACTTC.

The V call is TRBV9, the J call TRBJ1-3; TRBD1 might be the D (5 bases). The V gene lost 6 bases and the J gene lost 3 bases, with 7 bases spanning the gap. Germline V gene sequence: CDR1 SGDLS, CDR2 YYNGEE. This CDR3 contains 12 residues. The CDR3 here is CASTRDGNTIYF. Here the CDR3 DNA reads TGTGCCAGCACCAGGGATGGAAACACCATATATTTT.

The chain couples TRBV7-8 to TRBJ2-7; perhaps TRBD1 as D (5 bases). Germline V gives CDR1 SGHVS, CDR2 FQNEAQ. V was pared by 4 bases and J by 0 bases, with 13 bases between. The CDR3 is 15 amino acids. The CDR3 spells CASSSRAGNSYEQYF. For the CDR3, the DNA is TGTGCCAGCAGCTCCCGGGCAGGGAACTCCTACGAGCAGTACTTC. Filled out from reference TRBV7-8 and TRBJ2-7, the complete variable domain reads GAGVSQSPRYKVAKRGQDVALRCDPISGHVSLFWYQQALGQGPEFLTYFQNEAQLDKSGLPSDRFFAERPEGSVSTLKIQRTQQEDSAVYLCASSSRAGNSYEQYFGPGTRLTVT.

J is TRBJ1-1 and V is TRBV18; D not certain. The ends were cut back, 5 bases at V and 0 bases at J, with 10 bases in the middle. The CDR3 covers 14 residues. The germline V gene encodes CDR1 KGHSH and CDR2 LQKENI. As DNA, the CDR3 is TGTGCCAGCTCAGAGTTCGGGGTGAACACTGAAGCTTTCTTT. This sequence encodes CASSEFGVNTEAFF.

This clone was seen a handful of times. This chain uses TRBV6-5 with TRBJ1-3; D gene unclear. The germline CDR1 and CDR2 sequences are MNHEY and SVGAGI. This CDR3 has 15 residues. Trimming removed 6 bases from V and 0 bases from J, with 12 bases in between. DNA for the CDR3: TGTGCCAGCAGCCCACAGAGCCCCTCTGGAAACACCATATATTTT. This sequence encodes CASSPQSPSGNTIYF.

The sample holds one count of this clone. V is TRBV19 and J is TRBJ2-2; maybe TRBD2 (5 bases). V dropped 5 bases and J dropped 2 bases, with 18 bases sitting between them. CDR3 size: 17 residues. Germline CDR1 reads LNHDA; CDR2 reads SQIVND (reference sequence). The CDR3 sequence: CASSVFLFGVNTGELFF. In DNA form, the CDR3 reads TGTGCCAGTAGTGTATTCTTATTCGGGGTTAACACCGGGGAGCTGTTTTTT.

The chain has TRBV18 and TRBJ2-7; TRBD1 aligns across 8 bases. There are 15 residues in the CDR3. V was pared by 3 bases and J by 4 bases, with 8 bases of the junction left unmatched. Germline CDR1 reads KGHSH; CDR2 reads LQKENI. In DNA form, the CDR3 reads TGTGCCAGCTCACCGTACGGGACAGGTATTTACGAGCAGTACTTC. Its translation: CASSPYGTGIYEQYF.

The V and J genes are TRBV10-1 and TRBJ2-7; 9 bases line up with TRBD1. V shed 3 bases and J 5 bases; nucleotides not matched to a gene: 5. This CDR3 has 14 residues. In germline, CDR1 is WNHNN, CDR2 SYGVQD (reference sequence). The CDR3 is CASSDGDRADEQYF. CDR3 nucleotides: TGCGCCAGCAGTGATGGGGACAGGGCCGACGAGCAGTACTTC.

This clone has just one count. CDR3 amino acids: CATSSYYEQYF. The CDR3 nucleotides read TGTGCCACCAGCAGTTACTACGAGCAGTACTTC. The chain carries TRBV15 and TRBJ2-7; the D is unclear. Trimming stripped 3 bases from V and 3 bases from J, with 3 bases between. Germline V gene data show CDR1 as LNHNV and CDR2 as YYDKDF (reference sequence). CDR3 size: 11 residues.

Only one count was recorded for this clone. The sample contains more than one DNA sequence encoding this CDR3. This chain joins TRBV6-1 and TRBJ1-1; 8 bases map to TRBD1. The junction had 5 bases not matched to a gene; V was cut back by 6 bases and J by 5 bases. The germline CDR1 and CDR2 sequences are MNHNS and SASEGT. CDR3 length: 13 amino acids. The CDR3 spells CASRDRGRTEAFF. In DNA, the CDR3 is TGTGCCAGCAGAGACAGGGGAAGGACTGAAGCTTTCTTT.

The CDR3 sequence is CASSLKKQINYEQYF. Written as DNA, the CDR3 is TGTGCCAGCAGTTTGAAAAAACAGATCAACTACGAGCAGTACTTC. V is TRBV27 and J is TRBJ2-7; the D is unclear. V lost 3 bases and J 3 bases, leaving 15 bases between the germline ends. Looked up from germline, CDR1 is MNHEY and CDR2 is SMNVEV (reference sequence). The CDR3 runs to 15 residues.

This clone showed up just once. The chain is built from TRBV10-3 and TRBJ2-3; 11 bases are a match to TRBD2. Germline-derived CDR1 and CDR2 are ENHRY and SYGVKD. This CDR3 spans 17 amino acids. V dropped 6 bases and J dropped 5; count of bases not matched to a gene: 13. The CDR3 reads CAIRTQVPGLAVDTQYF. The DNA for the CDR3 is TGTGCCATCAGGACGCAAGTACCGGGACTAGCGGTAGATACGCAGTATTTT.

This chain uses TRBV27 with TRBJ2-1; 7 nucleotides match TRBD1. Germline CDR1 MNHEY, CDR2 SMNVEV (reference sequence). V trimming: 5 bases; J trimming: 7 bases; junction bases outside the gene matches: 8. This CDR3 is built from 14 residues. CDR3 sequence (DNA): TGTGCCAGCAGTAACGATCAACAGGGGAATGAGCAGTTCTTC. Protein product: CASSNDQQGNEQFF.

The chain carries TRBV19 and TRBJ2-7; the D gene is possibly TRBD1 (6 bases). Germline CDR1 is LNHDA and CDR2 is SQIVND (reference sequence). The CDR3 runs 14 residues. The V end was cut by 5 bases, the J end by 2 bases, with 13 bases between. CDR3 loop: CASSLTQGPYEQYF. Here the CDR3 DNA reads TGTGCCAGTAGTCTAACACAGGGACCCTACGAGCAGTACTTC.

The V and J genes are TRBV5-1 and TRBJ1-4; 9 nucleotides agree with TRBD1. With V trimmed by 0 bases and J by 8 bases, 5 bases remained unmatched. This CDR3 region has 15 residues. CDR1 and CDR2 (germline): SGHRS, YFSETQ. Written as DNA, the CDR3 is TGCGCCAGCAGCTTGGGGACAGGGGACGGGGAAAAACTGTTTTTT. Protein: CASSLGTGDGEKLFF.

V usage is TRBV4-1 and J usage is TRBJ1-6, with TRBD1 identical over 9 bases. V lost 3 bases, J lost 4 bases, and 7 bases stayed unmatched. Germline V CDR1 and CDR2: MGHRA, YSYEKL. The CDR3 has 17 residues. The CDR3 reads CASSQIPDRGYNSPLHF. In DNA form, the CDR3 reads TGCGCCAGCAGCCAGATTCCGGACAGGGGTTATAATTCACCCCTCCACTTT.

This chain joins TRBV5-4 and TRBJ2-5, with 10 bases matching TRBD2. V was pared by 3 bases and J by 5 bases, with 4 bases of the junction left unmatched. The CDR3 consists of 14 residues. Germline V gives CDR1 SGHNT, CDR2 YYREEE (reference sequence). The CDR3 DNA is TGTGCCAGCAGCTCAGCGGGGGGGCTGGAGACCCAGTACTTC. Encoded protein: CASSSAGGLETQYF.

The rearrangement uses TRBV7-2 and TRBJ1-2; 11 bases line up with TRBD1. Looked up from germline, CDR1 is SGHTA and CDR2 is FQGNSA. The V segment lost 6 bases and the J segment 5 bases; nucleotides outside the gene matches: 5. This CDR3 is built from 14 residues. The CDR3 DNA reads TGTGCCAGCAGTCTCGGACAGGGGGCTTATGGCTACACCTTC. The encoded protein is CASSLGQGAYGYTF.

The chain combines TRBV19 with TRBJ2-3; 9 bases are shared with TRBD2. After removal of 3 bases from V and 1 base from J, the junction contained 5 bases not matched to a gene. The CDR3 runs to 16 residues. Germline loops: CDR1 LNHDA, CDR2 SQIVND (reference sequence). The CDR3: CASSMGLAAGTDTQYF. For the CDR3, the DNA is TGTGCCAGTAGTATGGGACTAGCAGCCGGCACAGATACGCAGTATTTT.

This clone was seen a handful of times. The chain combines TRBV7-9 with TRBJ1-1; 8 nucleotides line up with TRBD1. The V and J ends lost 5 bases and 5 bases, in that order; junction bases with no gene match: 7. CDR1 is SEHNR, CDR2 FQNEAQ, per germline (reference sequence). The length of the CDR3 is 14 residues. The CDR3 loop reads CASSPGQGWTEAFF. The CDR3 bases are TGTGCCAGCAGCCCAGGACAGGGATGGACTGAAGCTTTCTTT. Combining the CDR3 with reference TRBV7-9 and TRBJ1-1 gives the whole variable domain DTGVSQNPRHKITKRGQNVTFRCDPISEHNRLYWYRQTLGQGPEFLTYFQNEAQLEKSRLLSDRFSAERPKGSFSTLEIQRTEQGDSAMYLCASSPGQGWTEAFFGQGTRLTVV.